These 21 T cell receptor beta chains were all obtained from the same sample, sequenced in a study of tumor-infiltrating lymphocytes in primary liver carcinoma. In addition to blood RNA drawn from unsorted whole blood, germline DNA was extracted. A constant-region primer served to make TCR beta cDNA from about 0.5 ug total RNA. Slightly modified ARM-PCR served as the procedure for the TCR beta libraries. These libraries came from three rounds of nested multiplex PCR. Rounds one and two of PCR, each of 10 to 11 cycles, were primed with TRBV1-TRBV30 forward primers and a C-beta reverse primer. TCRdb itself ran the multiplex PCR reads through MiXCR, one entry per CDR3 protein. The sample has around 210,000 distinct CDR3 sequences, around 60% seen once. Sequences were obtained from peripheral blood. All receptors come from a woman aged 60-75 years with primary liver carcinoma and hepatitis B virus infection.

Only one count was recorded for this clonotype. The chain is built from TRBV12-3 or TRBV12-4 and TRBJ1-1; D gene unclear. V dropped 8 bases and J dropped 9 bases, with 19 bases sitting between them. The CDR3 loop spans 13 amino acids. For the CDR3, the DNA is TGTGCCAGCGTTGTGGGTGCGGTAACTAAAGCTTTCTTT. This encodes CASVVGAVTKAFF.

This clonotype was seen ten or more times. CDR3 amino acids: CASSQGLRNTEAFF. In nucleotides, the CDR3 is TGTGCCAGCAGCCAAGGTCTCCGGAACACTGAAGCTTTCTTT. The chain combines TRBV14 with TRBJ1-1, with no clear D. CDR1 and CDR2 from the germline V gene are SGHDN and FVKESK. The V gene lost 1 base and the J gene lost 1 base, with 7 bases spanning the gap. CDR3 length equals 14 residues.

Points on this clonotype: The missing conserved phenylalanine or tryptophan at the end of this CDR3 makes a read error likely. V gene TRBV11-2 combines with J gene TRBJ2-3; 9 nucleotides agree with TRBD2. CDR1 and CDR2 from the germline V gene are SGHAT and FQNNGV. Trimming at V came to 2 bases and at J to 6 bases, leaving 21 bases not matched to a gene. This CDR3 has 20 residues. DNA of the CDR3: TGTGCCAGCAGCTTAAGGGGCCTAGCGGGATTGAGAGTCCACACGGATACGCAGTATTTA. Protein: CASSLRGLAGLRVHTDTQYL.

As for this clonotype: A much larger clone lies a single base off, so this may be a read error. This sequence joins TRBV6-1 and TRBJ2-7, with TRBD2 matching 7 bases. CDR1 is MNHNS, CDR2 SASEGT, per germline. V dropped 0 bases and J dropped 4; count of bases not matched to a gene: 6. The CDR3 covers 15 residues. The CDR3: CASSEADREEYEQYF. CDR3 nucleotides: TGTGCCAGCAGTGAAGCGGATCGGGAGGAATACGAGCAGTACTTC.

This clonotype was picked up many times. The chain couples TRBV4-2 to TRBJ2-1, with TRBD2 identical over 8 bases. Per germline, CDR1 LGHNA and CDR2 YNFKEQ. J lost 5 bases, V lost 1 base, and 4 bases had no gene match. This CDR3 contains 15 residues. The CDR3 region has the DNA TGTGCCAGCAGCCAAGCTCGGGGGGGAGACAATGAGCAGTTCTTC. Encoded protein: CASSQARGGDNEQFF.

This clonotype was picked up one time. J is TRBJ2-7 and V is TRBV11-1, with 8 positions matching TRBD2. In germline, CDR1 is SGHAT, CDR2 FQDESV (reference sequence). J gave up 3 bases and V 1 base, and 8 bases lay outside the gene matches. The CDR3 totals 16 residues. Here the CDR3 DNA reads TGTGCCAGCAGCTTAGGGCATAGCGGGGCTCTCTACGAGCAGTACTTC. Its translation: CASSLGHSGALYEQYF.

A word on this clonotype: At one end the junction does not follow the germline gene, possibly because of a read error. The V call is TRBV5-1, the J call TRBJ1-2, with 8 bases fitting TRBD1. Germline V gene data show CDR1 as SGHRS and CDR2 as YFSETQ. The CDR3 loop spans 15 amino acids. CDR3 DNA sequence: TGCACCAGCAGCGACTCAGACAGGGGAAGCTATGGCTACACCTTC. Its protein product is CTSSDSDRGSYGYTF.

The chain joins TRBV19 to TRBJ2-7; 7 positions match TRBD1. Per germline, CDR1 LNHDA and CDR2 SQIVND (reference sequence). This CDR3 has 13 residues. V was pared by 9 bases and J by 6 bases, with 11 bases of the junction left unmatched. CDR3 protein: CASQDRTGFEQYF. CDR3 DNA sequence: TGTGCCAGCCAGGACAGGACGGGCTTCGAGCAGTACTTC.

The count of this clonotype is one. The conserved phenylalanine or tryptophan is not found at the CDR3 terminus, so this likely reflects a read error. V and J are TRBV4-2 and TRBJ2-1, with D unclear. The germline V gene encodes CDR1 LGHNA and CDR2 YNFKEQ. The germline V and J ends were trimmed by 3 bases and 7 bases, with 10 bases remaining between them. The CDR3 has 13 amino acids. In DNA form, the CDR3 reads TGTGCCAGCAGCCACCTTGCCAGTAATGAGCAGTTCTCC. This gives the protein CASSHLASNEQFS.

As to this clonotype: The junction and the germline gene differ at one end; a read error may be behind it. V is TRBV6-1 and J is TRBJ2-2; D perhaps matches TRBD1 (6 bases). Germline values: CDR1 MNHNS, CDR2 SASEGT. The CDR3 sequence is 13 residues long. In DNA, the CDR3 is TGTGCCAGTGGCACAGGGTACACCGGGGAGCTGGTTTTT. Translation gives CASGTGYTGELVF.

This clonotype was seen only a few times. The chain combines TRBV5-4 with TRBJ2-7, with D unresolved. Trimming cost V 0 bases and J 2 bases, with 6 bases left between them. CDR3 length equals 13 residues. Germline loops: CDR1 SGHNT, CDR2 YYREEE (reference sequence). CDR3 DNA: TGTGCCAGCAGCTTGGGAGACGCCTACGAGCAGTACTTC. As protein: CASSLGDAYEQYF.

This clonotype was observed at least ten times. V and J are TRBV29-1 and TRBJ1-2; TRBD1 is a possible D gene (5 bases). The CDR3 covers 13 residues. Germline-derived CDR1 and CDR2 are SQVTM and ANQGSEA. Trimming left V 4 bases short and J 6 bases short, with 15 bases between. The CDR3 spells CSVVKGTAHGYTF. In DNA form, the CDR3 reads TGCAGCGTTGTGAAGGGGACCGCTCATGGCTACACCTTC.

Points on this clonotype: Just one base apart from a much larger clone, this may be a read error. The chain joins TRBV4-2 to TRBJ1-6, with 8 nucleotides matching TRBD1. This CDR3 has 16 residues. The germline V gene has CDR1 LGHNA and CDR2 YNFKEQ. The CDR3 is CASNQNPTGANSPLHF. The CDR3, as DNA: TGTGCCAGCAACCAAAACCCGACAGGGGCAAATTCACCCCTCCACTTT.

The table lists this clonotype with many counts. The V gene is TRBV11-2, the J gene TRBJ2-3; 7 positions agree with TRBD2. The germline gives CDR1 SGHAT, CDR2 FQNNGV. The CDR3 contains 16 residues. After removal of 5 bases from V and 2 bases from J, the junction contained 10 bases not matched to a gene. CDR3 protein: CASSSGTNRFTDTQYF. In DNA, the CDR3 is TGTGCCAGCAGCAGCGGGACTAACCGCTTCACAGATACGCAGTATTTT.

The rearrangement links TRBV12-5 to TRBJ2-1; D unclear. Germline V gene data show CDR1 as LGHNT and CDR2 as FRNRAP. V was shortened by 2 bases and J by 6 bases, with 8 bases between the two germline ends. This CDR3 region has 13 residues. The CDR3 reads CASGLRQANEQFF. The CDR3, as DNA: TGTGCTAGTGGTTTGAGGCAGGCCAATGAGCAGTTCTTC.

Concerning this clonotype: A read error is possible here, since a much larger clone lies one base away. The CDR3 nucleotides are TGTGCCAGCAGCCAACAGGTGGACTATGGCTACACCTTC. Translated: CASSQQVDYGYTF. The V and J genes are TRBV6-5 and TRBJ1-2; weak D call: TRBD1 (5 bases). Trimming shortened V by 6 bases and J by 3 bases, and 11 bases separated the two germline ends. CDR1 and CDR2 (germline): MNHEY, SVGAGI. The CDR3 contains 13 residues.

The chain uses TRBV28 and TRBJ2-7, with 8 bases aligning to TRBD1. The CDR3 loop spans 16 amino acids. V gave up 5 bases and J gave up 3 bases; unmatched junction bases: 12. Germline CDR1 is MDHEN and CDR2 is SYDVKM. CDR3 sequence: CASSHTPGQVNYEQYF. The CDR3 DNA follows: TGTGCCAGCAGTCATACACCGGGACAGGTAAACTACGAGCAGTACTTC.

The CDR3 region has the DNA TGCGCCAGCAGCCTGGTGGGACTAGCGGGAGGTTCCGACGAGCAGTTCTTC. Protein product: CASSLVGLAGGSDEQFF. The rearrangement links TRBV5-1 to TRBJ2-1; 15 bases agree with TRBD2. The CDR3 is 17 amino acids. After removal of 4 bases from V and 10 bases from J, the junction contained 12 bases not matched to a gene. Germline CDR1 is SGHRS and CDR2 is YFSETQ.

Details on this clonotype: One base away lies a much larger clone, so this may be a sequencing read error. The rearrangement uses TRBV10-2 and TRBJ2-3, with 10 positions matching TRBD2. The CDR3 runs 16 residues. The germline V gene has CDR1 WSHSY and CDR2 SAAADI. The CDR3 DNA reads as TGCGCCAACAGTGAGATTAGGCTAGCGGGAGCAGATACGCAGTATTTT. This gives the protein CANSEIRLAGADTQYF.

A note on this clonotype: A much larger clone is a single base away; this may be a read error. This likely comes from a read error, as the CDR3 has no conserved phenylalanine or tryptophan at its end. J is TRBJ2-1 and V is TRBV6-1; 7 bases line up with TRBD2. Looked up from germline, CDR1 is MNHNS and CDR2 is SASEGT. The CDR3 is made up of 14 amino acids. Unmatched junction bases numbered 5, after V lost 4 bases and J lost 5 bases. In DNA form, the CDR3 reads TGTGCCAGCAGTGTGGGACTACCAAACAATGAGCAGTTCGTC. Translated, it gives CASSVGLPNNEQFV.

Concerning this clonotype itself: One junction end disagrees with the germline gene, perhaps due to a read error. This chain uses TRBV11-2 with TRBJ1-5; 7 bases map to TRBD1. The germline V gene encodes CDR1 SGHAT and CDR2 FQNNGV. The CDR3 sequence is 16 residues long. The CDR3 sequence is CASGLGTDYINQPQHF. The CDR3 nucleotides read TGTGCCAGCGGCTTGGGGACAGACTATATCAATCAGCCCCAGCATTTT.